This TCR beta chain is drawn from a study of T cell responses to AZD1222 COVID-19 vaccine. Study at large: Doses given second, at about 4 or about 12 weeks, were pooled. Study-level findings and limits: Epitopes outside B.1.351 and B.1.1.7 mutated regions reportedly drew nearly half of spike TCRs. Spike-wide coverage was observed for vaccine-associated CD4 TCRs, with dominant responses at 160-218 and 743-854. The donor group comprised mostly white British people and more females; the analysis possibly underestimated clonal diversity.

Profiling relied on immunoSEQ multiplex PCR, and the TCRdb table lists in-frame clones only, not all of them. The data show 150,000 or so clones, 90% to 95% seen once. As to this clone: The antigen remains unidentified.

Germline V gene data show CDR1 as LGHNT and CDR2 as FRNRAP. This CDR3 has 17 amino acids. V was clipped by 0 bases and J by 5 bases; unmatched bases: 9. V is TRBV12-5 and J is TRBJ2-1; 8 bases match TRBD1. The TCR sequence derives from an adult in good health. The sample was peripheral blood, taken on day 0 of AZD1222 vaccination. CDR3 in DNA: TGTGCTAGTGGTTTGGTACGGGGTCAGGGGGCTGACAATGAGCAGTTCTTC. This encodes CASGLVRGQGADNEQFF.